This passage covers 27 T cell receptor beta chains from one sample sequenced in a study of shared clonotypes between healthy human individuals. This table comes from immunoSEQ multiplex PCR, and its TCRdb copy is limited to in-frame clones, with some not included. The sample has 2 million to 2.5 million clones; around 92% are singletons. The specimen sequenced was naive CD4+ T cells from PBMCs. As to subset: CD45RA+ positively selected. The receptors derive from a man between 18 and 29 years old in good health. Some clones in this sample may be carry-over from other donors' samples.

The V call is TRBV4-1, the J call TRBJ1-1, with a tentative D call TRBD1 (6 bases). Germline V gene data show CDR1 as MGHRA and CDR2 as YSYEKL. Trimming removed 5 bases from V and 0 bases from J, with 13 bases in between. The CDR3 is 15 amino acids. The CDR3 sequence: CASSLGGPLNTEAFF. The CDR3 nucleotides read TGCGCCAGCAGCTTAGGGGGACCGCTGAACACTGAAGCTTTCTTT.

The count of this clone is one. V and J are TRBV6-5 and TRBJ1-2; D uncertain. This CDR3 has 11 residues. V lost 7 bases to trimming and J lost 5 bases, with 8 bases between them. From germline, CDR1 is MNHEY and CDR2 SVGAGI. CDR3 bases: TGTGCCAGCAACCCAGGTTATGGCTACACCTTC. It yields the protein CASNPGYGYTF.

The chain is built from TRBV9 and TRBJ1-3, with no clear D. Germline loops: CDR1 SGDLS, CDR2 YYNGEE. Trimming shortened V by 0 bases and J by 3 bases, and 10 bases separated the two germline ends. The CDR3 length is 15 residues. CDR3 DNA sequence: TGTGCCAGCAGCGTAGGCAGATCCTTTGGAAACACCATATATTTT. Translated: CASSVGRSFGNTIYF.

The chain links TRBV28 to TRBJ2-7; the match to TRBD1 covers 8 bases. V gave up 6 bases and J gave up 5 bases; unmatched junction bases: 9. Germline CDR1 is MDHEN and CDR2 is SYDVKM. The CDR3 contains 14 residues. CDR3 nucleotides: TGTGCCAGCAGCCCAGCCAGGGGGCGGAACGAGCAGTACTTC. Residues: CASSPARGRNEQYF.

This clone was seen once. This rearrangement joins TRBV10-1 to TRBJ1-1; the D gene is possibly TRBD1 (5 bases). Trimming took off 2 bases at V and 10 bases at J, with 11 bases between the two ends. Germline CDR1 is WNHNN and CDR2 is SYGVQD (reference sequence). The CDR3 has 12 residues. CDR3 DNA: TGCGCCAGCAGTGAGGGTCGGGGGAGAGCTTTCTTT. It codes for CASSEGRGRAFF.

The CDR3 loop is CASSEAKGTDTQYF. In DNA form, the CDR3 reads TGTGCCAGCAGTGAGGCCAAAGGAACAGATACGCAGTATTTT. The V gene is TRBV27, the J gene TRBJ2-3, with unresolved D. V shed 5 bases and J shed 3 bases, with 12 bases lying between them. The CDR3 extends over 14 amino acids. The germline V gene encodes CDR1 MNHEY and CDR2 SMNVEV (reference sequence).

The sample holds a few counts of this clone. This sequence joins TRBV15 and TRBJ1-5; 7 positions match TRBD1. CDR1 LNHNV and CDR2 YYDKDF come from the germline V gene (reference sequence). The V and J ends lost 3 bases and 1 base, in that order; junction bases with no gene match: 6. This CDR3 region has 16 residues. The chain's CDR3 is CATSRRGRGSNQPQHF. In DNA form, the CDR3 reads TGTGCCACCAGCAGGAGGGGCAGGGGGAGCAATCAGCCCCAGCATTTT.

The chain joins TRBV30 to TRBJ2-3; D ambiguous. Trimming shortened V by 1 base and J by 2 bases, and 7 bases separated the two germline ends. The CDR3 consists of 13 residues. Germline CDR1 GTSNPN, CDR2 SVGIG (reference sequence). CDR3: CAWSDSYTDTQYF. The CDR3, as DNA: TGTGCCTGGAGTGACAGCTACACAGATACGCAGTATTTT.

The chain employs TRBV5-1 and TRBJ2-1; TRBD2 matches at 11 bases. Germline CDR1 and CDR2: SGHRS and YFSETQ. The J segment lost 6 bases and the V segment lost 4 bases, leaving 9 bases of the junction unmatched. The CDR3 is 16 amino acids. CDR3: CASSPPGLAVRNEQFF. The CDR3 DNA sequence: TGCGCCAGCAGCCCACCGGGACTAGCGGTGCGCAATGAGCAGTTCTTC. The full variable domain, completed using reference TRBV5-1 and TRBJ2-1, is KAGVTQTPRYLIKTRGQQVTLSCSPISGHRSVSWYQQTPGQGLQFLFEYFSETQRNKGNFPGRFSGRQFSNSRSEMNVSTLELGDSALYLCASSPPGLAVRNEQFFGPGTRLTVL.

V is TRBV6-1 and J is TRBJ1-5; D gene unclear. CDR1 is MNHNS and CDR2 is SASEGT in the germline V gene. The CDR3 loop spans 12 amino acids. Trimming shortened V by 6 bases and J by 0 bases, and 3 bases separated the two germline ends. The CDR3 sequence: CASRSSNQPQHF. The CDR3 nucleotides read TGTGCCAGCAGAAGTAGCAATCAGCCCCAGCATTTT.

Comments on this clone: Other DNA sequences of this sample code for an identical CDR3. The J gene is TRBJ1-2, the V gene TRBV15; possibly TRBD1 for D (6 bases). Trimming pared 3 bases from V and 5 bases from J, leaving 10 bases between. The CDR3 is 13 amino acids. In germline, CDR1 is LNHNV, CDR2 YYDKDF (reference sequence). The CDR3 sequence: CATSRDRQYGYTF. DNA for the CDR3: TGTGCCACCAGCAGGGACAGACAGTATGGCTACACCTTC.

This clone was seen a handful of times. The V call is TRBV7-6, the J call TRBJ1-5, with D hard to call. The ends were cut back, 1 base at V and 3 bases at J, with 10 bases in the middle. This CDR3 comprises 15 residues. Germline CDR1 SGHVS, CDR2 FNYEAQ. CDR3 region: CASSLVEGPNQPQHF. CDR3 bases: TGTGCCAGCAGCTTAGTTGAGGGCCCCAATCAGCCCCAGCATTTT.

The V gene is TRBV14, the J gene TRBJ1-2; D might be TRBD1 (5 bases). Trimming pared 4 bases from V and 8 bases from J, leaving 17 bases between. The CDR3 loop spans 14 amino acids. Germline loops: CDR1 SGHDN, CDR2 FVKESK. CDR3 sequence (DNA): TGTGCCAGCAGCCCCCTAGGGACGAGCGGCGGCTACACCTTC. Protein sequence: CASSPLGTSGGYTF.

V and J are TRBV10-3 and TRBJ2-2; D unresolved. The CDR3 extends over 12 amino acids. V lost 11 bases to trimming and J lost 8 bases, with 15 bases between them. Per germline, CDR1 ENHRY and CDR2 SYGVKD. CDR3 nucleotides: TGTGCCGCACGGACCGAATTTGGGGAGCTGTTTTTT. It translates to CAARTEFGELFF.

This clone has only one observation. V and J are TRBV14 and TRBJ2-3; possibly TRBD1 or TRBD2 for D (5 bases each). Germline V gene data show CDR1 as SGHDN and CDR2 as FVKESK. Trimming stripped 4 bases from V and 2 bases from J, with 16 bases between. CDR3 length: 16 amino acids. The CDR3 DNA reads TGTGCCAGCAGCCCCCCCCTGGGACGGATCACAGATACGCAGTATTTT. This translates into CASSPPLGRITDTQYF.

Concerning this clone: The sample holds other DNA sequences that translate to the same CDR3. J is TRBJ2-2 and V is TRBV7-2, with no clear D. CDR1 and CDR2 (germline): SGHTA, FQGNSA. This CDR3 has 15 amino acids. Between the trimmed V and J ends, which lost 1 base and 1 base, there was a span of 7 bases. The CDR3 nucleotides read TGTGCCAGCAGCTTAGTAGGTCGGAACACCGGGGAGCTGTTTTTT. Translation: CASSLVGRNTGELFF.

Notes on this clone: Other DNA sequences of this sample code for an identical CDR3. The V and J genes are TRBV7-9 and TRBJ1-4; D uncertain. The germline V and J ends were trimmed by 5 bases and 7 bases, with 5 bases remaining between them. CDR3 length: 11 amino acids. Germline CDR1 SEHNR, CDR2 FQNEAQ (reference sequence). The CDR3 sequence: CASSPFEKLFF. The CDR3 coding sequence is TGTGCCAGCAGCCCTTTTGAAAAACTGTTTTTT.

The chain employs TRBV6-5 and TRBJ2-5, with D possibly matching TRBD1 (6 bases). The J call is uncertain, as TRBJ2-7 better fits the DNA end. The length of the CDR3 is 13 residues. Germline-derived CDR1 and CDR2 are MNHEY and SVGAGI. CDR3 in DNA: TGTGCCAGCAGAGGTACAGGGAAGGGCGAGCAGTACTTC. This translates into CASRGTGKGEQYF.

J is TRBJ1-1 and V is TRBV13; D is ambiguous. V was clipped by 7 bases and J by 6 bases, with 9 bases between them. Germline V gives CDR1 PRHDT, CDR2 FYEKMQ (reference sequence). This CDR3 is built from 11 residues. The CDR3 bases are TGTGCCAGCACCCGTGGGGCTGAAGCTTTCTTT. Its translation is CASTRGAEAFF.

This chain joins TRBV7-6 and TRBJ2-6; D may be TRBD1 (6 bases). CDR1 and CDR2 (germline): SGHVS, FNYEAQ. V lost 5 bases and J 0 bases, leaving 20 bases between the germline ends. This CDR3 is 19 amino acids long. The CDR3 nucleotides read TGTGCCAGCAGCCCCCGCGCAGGACAGACGCACTCTGGGGCCAACGTCCTGACTTTC. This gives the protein CASSPRAGQTHSGANVLTF.

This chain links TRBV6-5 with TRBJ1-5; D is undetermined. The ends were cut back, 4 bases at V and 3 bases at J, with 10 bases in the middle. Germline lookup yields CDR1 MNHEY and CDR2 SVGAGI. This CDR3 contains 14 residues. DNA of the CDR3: TGTGCCAGCAGTTCTGGGGTAATCAATCAGCCCCAGCATTTT. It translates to CASSSGVINQPQHF.

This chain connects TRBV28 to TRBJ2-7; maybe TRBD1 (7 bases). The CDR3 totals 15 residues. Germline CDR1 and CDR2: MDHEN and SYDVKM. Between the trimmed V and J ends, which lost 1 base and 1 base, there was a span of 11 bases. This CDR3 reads CASSLSRDSSYEQYF. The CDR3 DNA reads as TGTGCCAGCAGTTTATCGCGGGACAGTTCCTACGAGCAGTACTTC. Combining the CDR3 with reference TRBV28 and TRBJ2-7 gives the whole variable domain DVKVTQSSRYLVKRTGEKVFLECVQDMDHENMFWYRQDPGLGLRLIYFSYDVKMKEKGDIPEGYSVSREKKERFSLILESASTNQTSMYLCASSLSRDSSYEQYFGPGTRLTVT.

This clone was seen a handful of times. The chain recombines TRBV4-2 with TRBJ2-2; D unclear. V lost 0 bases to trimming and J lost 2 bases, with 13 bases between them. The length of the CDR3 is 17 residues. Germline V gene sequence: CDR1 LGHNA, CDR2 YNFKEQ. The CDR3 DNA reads TGTGCCAGCAGCCAAGATCTGGCCGTAGTCAACACCGGGGAGCTGTTTTTT. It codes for CASSQDLAVVNTGELFF.

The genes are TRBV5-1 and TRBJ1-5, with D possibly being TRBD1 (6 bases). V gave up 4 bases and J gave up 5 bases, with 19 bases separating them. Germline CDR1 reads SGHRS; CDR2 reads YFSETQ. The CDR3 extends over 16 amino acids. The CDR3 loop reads CASSPSPRGPDQPQHF. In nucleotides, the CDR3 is TGCGCCAGCAGCCCGTCCCCCAGGGGACCAGATCAGCCCCAGCATTTT.

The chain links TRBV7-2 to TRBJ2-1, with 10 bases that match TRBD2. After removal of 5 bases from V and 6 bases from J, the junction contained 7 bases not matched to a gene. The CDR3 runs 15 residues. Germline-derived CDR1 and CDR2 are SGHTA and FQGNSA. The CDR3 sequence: CASSTLAGAINEQFF. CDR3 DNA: TGTGCCAGCAGCACCCTAGCGGGAGCTATCAATGAGCAGTTCTTC. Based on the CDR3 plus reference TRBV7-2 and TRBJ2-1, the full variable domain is GAGVSQSPSNKVTEKGKDVELRCDPISGHTALYWYRQSLGQGLEFLIYFQGNSAPDKSGLPSDRFSAERTGGSVSTLTIQRTQQEDSAVYLCASSTLAGAINEQFFGPGTRLTVL.

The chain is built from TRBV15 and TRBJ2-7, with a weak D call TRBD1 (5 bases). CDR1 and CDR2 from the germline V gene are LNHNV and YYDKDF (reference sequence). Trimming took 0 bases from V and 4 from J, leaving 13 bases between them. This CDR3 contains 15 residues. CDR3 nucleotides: TGTGCCACCAGCAGAGATCTCGGCAGGGTGTACGAGCAGTACTTC. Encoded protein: CATSRDLGRVYEQYF.

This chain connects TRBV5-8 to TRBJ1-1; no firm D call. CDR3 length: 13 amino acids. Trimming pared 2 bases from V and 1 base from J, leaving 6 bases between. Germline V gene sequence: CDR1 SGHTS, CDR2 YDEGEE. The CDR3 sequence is CASSLWWNTEAFF. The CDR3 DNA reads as TGTGCCAGCAGCTTATGGTGGAACACTGAAGCTTTCTTT.